This is a list of T cell receptor beta chains from one sample in a study of OX40 agonist ivuxolimab in advanced cancers. Generated by immunoSEQ multiplex PCR, the TCRdb table keeps only in-frame clones and is missing some. This sample has around 69,000 clones, with 80% to 90% found just once. Sample: CD4+ or CD8+ T cells sorted from blood, taken in a trial of the OX40 agonist ivuxolimab. These receptors were taken from an adult with an advanced solid tumor such as melanoma, head and neck, liver or kidney cancer. Both conserved end residues are part of each CDR3. The order of the fields is CDR3 protein, CDR3 DNA, CDR3 length, V gene, J gene, D gene. The D gene is left open where the match is weak.

CDR3aa: CASSPGSSGNYGYTF
CDR3nt: TGCGCCAGCAGCCCAGGGAGTTCGGGAAACTATGGCTACACCTTC
len: 15
v_gene: TRBV5-1
j_gene: TRBJ1-2
d_gene: -

CDR3aa: CASSVLRPSSTYEQYF
CDR3nt: TGTGCCAGCAGCGTGCTGCGGCCCTCCAGTACCTACGAGCAGTACTTC
len: 16
v_gene: TRBV4-2
j_gene: TRBJ2-7
d_gene: -

CDR3aa: CATSRDARGELFF
CDR3nt: TGTGCCACCAGCAGAGATGCCCGGGGGGAGCTGTTTTTT
len: 13
v_gene: TRBV15
j_gene: TRBJ2-2
d_gene: -

CDR3aa: CASSTGTGVGTQYF
CDR3nt: TGTGCCAGCAGTACCGGGACAGGGGTCGGTACGCAGTATTTT
len: 14
v_gene: TRBV7-3
j_gene: TRBJ2-3
d_gene: TRBD1

CDR3aa: CASSIKGLVVDTQYF
CDR3nt: TGTGCCAGTAGTATAAAGGGACTAGTTGTCGATACGCAGTATTTT
len: 15
v_gene: TRBV19
j_gene: TRBJ2-3
d_gene: TRBD2

CDR3aa: CASSLASGSGNTIYF
CDR3nt: TGTGCCAGCAGCTTGGCCAGTGGATCTGGAAACACCATATATTTT
len: 15
v_gene: TRBV5-8
j_gene: TRBJ1-3
d_gene: -

CDR3aa: CASSGQGFQPQHF
CDR3nt: TGTGCCAGTAGTGGACAGGGATTTCAGCCCCAGCATTTT
len: 13
v_gene: TRBV19
j_gene: TRBJ1-5
d_gene: TRBD1

CDR3aa: CAWRPGQPYNSPLHF
CDR3nt: TGTGCCTGGAGACCGGGGCAGCCCTATAATTCACCCCTCCACTTT
len: 15
v_gene: TRBV30
j_gene: TRBJ1-6
d_gene: -

CDR3aa: CASSLARGGPYEQYF
CDR3nt: TGTGCCAGCAGCTTGGCGCGGGGGGGCCCCTACGAGCAGTACTTC
len: 15
v_gene: TRBV5-4
j_gene: TRBJ2-7
d_gene: TRBD2

CDR3aa: CSARDNSPLHF
CDR3nt: TGCAGTGCTAGAGATAATTCACCCCTCCACTTT
len: 11
v_gene: TRBV20-1
j_gene: TRBJ1-6
d_gene: -

CDR3aa: CASSRTPDGEQYF
CDR3nt: TGTGCCAGCAGCCGAACCCCCGACGGAGAGCAGTACTTC
len: 13
v_gene: TRBV4-2
j_gene: TRBJ2-7
d_gene: -

CDR3aa: CASSLAQKATNEKLFF
CDR3nt: TGTGCCAGCAGCTTAGCACAGAAAGCAACTAATGAAAAACTGTTTTTT
len: 16
v_gene: TRBV7-9
j_gene: TRBJ1-4
d_gene: -

CDR3aa: CASSPRDRVFMAGNTIYF
CDR3nt: TGTGCCAGCTCACCAAGAGACAGAGTCTTCATGGCAGGAAACACCATATATTTT
len: 18
v_gene: TRBV18
j_gene: TRBJ1-3
d_gene: -

CDR3aa: CASSLRGEKLFF
CDR3nt: TGTGCCAGCAGCTTAAGGGGTGAAAAACTGTTTTTT
len: 12
v_gene: TRBV7-2
j_gene: TRBJ1-4
d_gene: -

CDR3aa: CASGYKEQYF
CDR3nt: TGTGCCAGCGGCTATAAGGAGCAGTACTTC
len: 10
v_gene: TRBV28
j_gene: TRBJ2-7
d_gene: -

CDR3aa: CASSYRVDGGNTIYF
CDR3nt: TGTGCCAGCAGTTACCGAGTAGACGGCGGAAACACCATATATTTT
len: 15
v_gene: TRBV6-5
j_gene: TRBJ1-3
d_gene: -

CDR3aa: CASSPLWGTGNTEAFF
CDR3nt: TGTGCCAGCAGTCCACTATGGGGGACAGGGAACACTGAAGCTTTCTTT
len: 16
v_gene: TRBV28
j_gene: TRBJ1-1
d_gene: TRBD1